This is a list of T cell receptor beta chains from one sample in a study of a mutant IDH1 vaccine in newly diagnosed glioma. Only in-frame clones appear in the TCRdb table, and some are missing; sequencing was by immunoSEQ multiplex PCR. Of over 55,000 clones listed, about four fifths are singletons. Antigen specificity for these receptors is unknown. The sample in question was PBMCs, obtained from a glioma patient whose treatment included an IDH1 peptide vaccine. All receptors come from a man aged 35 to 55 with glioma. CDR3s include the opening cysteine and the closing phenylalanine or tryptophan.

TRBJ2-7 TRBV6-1 CASKRGSYEQYF
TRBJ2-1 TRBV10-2 CASRLGTSGFLYNEQFF
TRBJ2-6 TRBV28 CASSISSGANVLTF
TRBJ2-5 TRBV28 CASSFYRRLAGGRETQYF
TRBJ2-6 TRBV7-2 CASSQRAGTGGSGANVLTF
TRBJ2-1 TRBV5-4 CASSLISGIMGEQFF
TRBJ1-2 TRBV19 CASSIFRGGYTF
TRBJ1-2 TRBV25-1 CASSDDRGRSYGYTF
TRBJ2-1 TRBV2 CASSATAASGGYNEQFF
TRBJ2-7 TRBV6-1 CASSEKSSGYYEQYF
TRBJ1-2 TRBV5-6 CASSLRQVYGYTF
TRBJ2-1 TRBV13 CASSRAGGALGEQFF
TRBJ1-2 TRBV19 CASSIDHQGRDGYTF
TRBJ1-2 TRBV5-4 CASSLGIPPEGYTF
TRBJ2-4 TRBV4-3 CASSQDFSGTANIQYF
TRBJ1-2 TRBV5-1 CASSPPGTGSYGYTF
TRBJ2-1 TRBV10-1 CASKWRYNEQFF
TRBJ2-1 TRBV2 CASTEGLAARNEQFF
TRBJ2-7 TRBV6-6 CASSYPDGATYEQYF
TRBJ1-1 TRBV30 CAWSVGGTEAFF
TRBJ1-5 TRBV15 CATSREGDLQPQHF
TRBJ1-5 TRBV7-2 CASSFPFQPQHF
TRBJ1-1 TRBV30 CAWSLSGTTEAFF
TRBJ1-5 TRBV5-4 CASEAEFRNQPQHF
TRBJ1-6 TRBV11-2 CASSLDRGGNSPLHF
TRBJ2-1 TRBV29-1 CSAPTSGTLGEQFF
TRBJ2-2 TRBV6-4 CASSDGTGNTGELFF
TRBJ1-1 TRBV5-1 CASSPTGTEAFF
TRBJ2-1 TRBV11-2 CASSPLWAGNEQFF
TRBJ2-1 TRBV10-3 CASQRGGVYGEQFF
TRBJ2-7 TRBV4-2 CASSRRTSSVNEQYF
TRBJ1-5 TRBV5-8 CASSLGYRQNSNQPQHF
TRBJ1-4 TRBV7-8 CASSLVVGRDQFF
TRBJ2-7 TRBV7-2 CASSLDRGRFEQYF
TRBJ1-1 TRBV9 CASTDPGGHPTEAFF
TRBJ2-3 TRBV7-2 CASSPSTDTQYF
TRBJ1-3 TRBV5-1 CASSSGFLGDTIYF
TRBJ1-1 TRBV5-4 CASSFQGMNTEAFF
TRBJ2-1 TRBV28 CASSLGGRLADRSYNEQFF
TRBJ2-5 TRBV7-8 CASSFLPTGAGETQYF
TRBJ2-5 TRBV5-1 CASSARSQETQYF